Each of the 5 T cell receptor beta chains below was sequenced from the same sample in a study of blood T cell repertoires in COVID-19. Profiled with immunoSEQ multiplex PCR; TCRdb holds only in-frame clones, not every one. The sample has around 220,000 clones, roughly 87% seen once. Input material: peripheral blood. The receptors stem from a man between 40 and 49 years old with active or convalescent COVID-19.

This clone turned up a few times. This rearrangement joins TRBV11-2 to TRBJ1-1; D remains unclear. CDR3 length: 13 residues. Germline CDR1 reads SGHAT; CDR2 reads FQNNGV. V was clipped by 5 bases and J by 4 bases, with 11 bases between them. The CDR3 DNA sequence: TGTGCCAGCAGCCCCCCGGGGTCCACTGAAGCTTTCTTT. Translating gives CASSPPGSTEAFF.

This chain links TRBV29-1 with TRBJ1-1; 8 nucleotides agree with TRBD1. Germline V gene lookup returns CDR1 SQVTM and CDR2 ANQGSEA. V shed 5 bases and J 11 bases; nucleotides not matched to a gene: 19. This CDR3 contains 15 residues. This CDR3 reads CSVPERTGFNYPAFF. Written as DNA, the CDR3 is TGCAGCGTTCCGGAACGGACAGGGTTTAATTATCCGGCTTTCTTT.

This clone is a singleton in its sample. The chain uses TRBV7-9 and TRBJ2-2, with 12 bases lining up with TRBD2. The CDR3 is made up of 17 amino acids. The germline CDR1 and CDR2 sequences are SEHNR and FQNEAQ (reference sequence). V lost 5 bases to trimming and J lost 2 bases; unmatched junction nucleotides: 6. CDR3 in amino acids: CASSLGTSGLNTGELFF. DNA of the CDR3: TGTGCCAGCAGCCTCGGGACTAGCGGGCTCAACACCGGGGAGCTGTTTTTT.

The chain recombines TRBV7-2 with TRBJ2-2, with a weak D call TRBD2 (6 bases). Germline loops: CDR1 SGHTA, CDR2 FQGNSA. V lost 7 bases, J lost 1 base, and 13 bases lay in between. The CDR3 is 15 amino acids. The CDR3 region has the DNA TGTGCCAGCACTTCTTGGCGGGGGAACACCGGGGAGCTGTTTTTT. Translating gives CASTSWRGNTGELFF.

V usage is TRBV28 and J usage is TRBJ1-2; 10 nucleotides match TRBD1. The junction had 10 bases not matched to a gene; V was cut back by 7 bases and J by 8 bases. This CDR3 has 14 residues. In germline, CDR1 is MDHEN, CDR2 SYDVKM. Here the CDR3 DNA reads TGTGCCAGCACCCCTCCGGGACAGGGGTGGGGCTACACCTTC. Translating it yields CASTPPGQGWGYTF.